This TCR beta chain was found in a study of technical replicates of blood from several donors. The length of the CDR3 is 14 residues. Germline CDR1 is MGHRA and CDR2 is YSYEKL. The V segment lost 4 bases and the J segment 2 bases; nucleotides outside the gene matches: 2. Method: immunoSEQ multiplex PCR; TCRdb's copy keeps in-frame clones and lacks some. Among fewer than 95,000 clones listed, about 94% were seen once. The clonotype originates from a human donor in good health. The rearrangement uses TRBV4-1 and TRBJ1-5, with TRBD1 identical over 7 bases. The sample taken for sequencing was T cells isolated from PBMCs. The CDR3 loop is CASSLGQGNQPQHF. CDR3 nucleotides: TGCGCCAGCAGCCTCGGACAGGGCAATCAGCCCCAGCATTTT.